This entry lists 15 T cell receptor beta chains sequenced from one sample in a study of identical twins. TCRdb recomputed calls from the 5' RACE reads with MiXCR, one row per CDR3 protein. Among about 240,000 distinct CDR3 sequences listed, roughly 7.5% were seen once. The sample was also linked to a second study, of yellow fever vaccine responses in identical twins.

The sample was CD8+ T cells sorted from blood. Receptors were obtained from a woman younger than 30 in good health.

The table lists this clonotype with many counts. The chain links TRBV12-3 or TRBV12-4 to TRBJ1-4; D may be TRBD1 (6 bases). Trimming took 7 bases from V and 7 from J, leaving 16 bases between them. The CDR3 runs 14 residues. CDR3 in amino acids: CASTLAGAGEKLFF. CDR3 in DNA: TGTGCCAGCACCCTTGCGGGGGCAGGTGAAAAACTGTTTTTT.

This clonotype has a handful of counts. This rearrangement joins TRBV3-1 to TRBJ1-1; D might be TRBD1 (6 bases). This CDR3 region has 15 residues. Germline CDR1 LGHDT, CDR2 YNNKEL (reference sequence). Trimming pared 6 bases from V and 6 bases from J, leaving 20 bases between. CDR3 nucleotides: TGTGCCAGCAGAGACAACAGCGGGGGGGCGGCTGAAGCTTTCTTT. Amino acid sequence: CASRDNSGGAAEAFF.

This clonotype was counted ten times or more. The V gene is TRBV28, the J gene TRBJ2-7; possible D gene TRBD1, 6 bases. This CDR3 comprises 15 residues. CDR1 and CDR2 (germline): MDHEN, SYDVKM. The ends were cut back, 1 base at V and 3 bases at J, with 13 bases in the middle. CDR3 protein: CASSLSTGTHYEQYF. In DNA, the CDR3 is TGTGCCAGCAGTTTATCTACAGGGACCCACTACGAGCAGTACTTC. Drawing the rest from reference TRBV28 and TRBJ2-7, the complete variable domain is DVKVTQSSRYLVKRTGEKVFLECVQDMDHENMFWYRQDPGLGLRLIYFSYDVKMKEKGDIPEGYSVSREKKERFSLILESASTNQTSMYLCASSLSTGTHYEQYFGPGTRLTVT.

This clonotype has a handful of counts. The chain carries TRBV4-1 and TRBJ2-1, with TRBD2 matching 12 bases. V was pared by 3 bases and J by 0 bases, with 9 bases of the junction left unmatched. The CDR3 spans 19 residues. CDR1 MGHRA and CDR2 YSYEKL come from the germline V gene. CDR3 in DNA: TGCGCCAGCAGCCAGAAACTAGCGGGAGGAGGCGGCTCCTACAATGAGCAGTTCTTC. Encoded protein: CASSQKLAGGGGSYNEQFF.

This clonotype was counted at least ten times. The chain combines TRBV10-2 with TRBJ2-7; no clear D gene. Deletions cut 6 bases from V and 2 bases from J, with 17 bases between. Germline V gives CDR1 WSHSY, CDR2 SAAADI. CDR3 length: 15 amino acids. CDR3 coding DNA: TGCGCCAGCAGCCTTACAGAGGACGGAACCTACGAGCAGTACTTC. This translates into CASSLTEDGTYEQYF.

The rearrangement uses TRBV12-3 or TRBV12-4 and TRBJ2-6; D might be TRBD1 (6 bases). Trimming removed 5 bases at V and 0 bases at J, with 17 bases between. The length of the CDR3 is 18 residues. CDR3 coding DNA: TGTGCCAGCAGTAATCCGGGACAAGGGCTCTCTGGGGCCAACGTCCTGACTTTC. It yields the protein CASSNPGQGLSGANVLTF.

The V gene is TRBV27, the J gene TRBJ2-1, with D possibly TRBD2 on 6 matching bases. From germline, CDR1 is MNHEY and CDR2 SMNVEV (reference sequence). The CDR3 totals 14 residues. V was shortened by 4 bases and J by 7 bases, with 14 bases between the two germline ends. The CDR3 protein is CASSYGLFGNEQFF. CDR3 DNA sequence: TGTGCCAGCAGTTACGGACTATTTGGGAATGAGCAGTTCTTC.

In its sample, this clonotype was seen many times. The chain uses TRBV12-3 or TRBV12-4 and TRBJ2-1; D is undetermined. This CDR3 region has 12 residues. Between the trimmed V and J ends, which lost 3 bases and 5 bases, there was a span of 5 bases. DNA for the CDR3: TGTGCCAGCAGTTTCTGGGACAATGAGCAGTTCTTC. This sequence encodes CASSFWDNEQFF.

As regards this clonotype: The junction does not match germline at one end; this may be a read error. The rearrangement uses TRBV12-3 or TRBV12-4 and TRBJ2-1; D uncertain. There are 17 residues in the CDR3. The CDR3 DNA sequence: TGTGCCAGCAGTATACCCCATGGAAACATGGGCGTCAATGAGCAATTCTTC. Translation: CASSIPHGNMGVNEQFF.

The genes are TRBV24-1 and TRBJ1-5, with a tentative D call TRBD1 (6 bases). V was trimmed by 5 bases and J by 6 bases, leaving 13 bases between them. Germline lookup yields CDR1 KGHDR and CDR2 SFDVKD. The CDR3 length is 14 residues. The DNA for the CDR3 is TGTGCCACCAGTGCAGAGGGGGGCGGTCAGCCCCAGCATTTT. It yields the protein CATSAEGGGQPQHF.

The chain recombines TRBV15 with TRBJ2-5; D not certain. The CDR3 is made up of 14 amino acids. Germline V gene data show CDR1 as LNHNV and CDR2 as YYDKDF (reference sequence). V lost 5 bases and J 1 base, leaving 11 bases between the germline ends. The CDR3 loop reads CATSGSRSQETQYF. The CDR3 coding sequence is TGTGCCACCAGCGGCAGCAGAAGCCAAGAGACCCAGTACTTC.

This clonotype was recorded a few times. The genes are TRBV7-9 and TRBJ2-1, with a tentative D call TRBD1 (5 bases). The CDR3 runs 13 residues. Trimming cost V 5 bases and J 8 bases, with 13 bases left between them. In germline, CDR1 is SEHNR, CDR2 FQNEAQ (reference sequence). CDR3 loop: CASSRLSRDEQFF. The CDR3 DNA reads TGTGCCAGCAGCCGACTGAGCAGGGATGAGCAGTTCTTC. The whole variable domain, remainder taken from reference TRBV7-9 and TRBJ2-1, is DTGVSQNPRHKITKRGQNVTFRCDPISEHNRLYWYRQTLGQGPEFLTYFQNEAQLEKSRLLSDRFSAERPKGSFSTLEIQRTEQGDSAMYLCASSRLSRDEQFFGPGTRLTVL.

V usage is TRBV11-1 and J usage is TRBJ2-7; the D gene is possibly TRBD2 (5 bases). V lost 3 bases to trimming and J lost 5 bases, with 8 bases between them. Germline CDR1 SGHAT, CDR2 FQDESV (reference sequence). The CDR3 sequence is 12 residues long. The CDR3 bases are TGTGCCAGCAGCTTCGGACTTGACGAGCAGTACTTC. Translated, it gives CASSFGLDEQYF.

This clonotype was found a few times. CDR3 sequence: CASSDLASSGANVLTF. In DNA form, the CDR3 reads TGCGCCAGCAGCGACCTGGCCAGCTCTGGGGCCAACGTCCTGACTTTC. This rearrangement joins TRBV5-1 to TRBJ2-6; D is ambiguous. The germline gives CDR1 SGHRS, CDR2 YFSETQ. The CDR3 loop spans 16 amino acids. Trimming removed 4 bases at V and 0 bases at J, with 11 bases between.

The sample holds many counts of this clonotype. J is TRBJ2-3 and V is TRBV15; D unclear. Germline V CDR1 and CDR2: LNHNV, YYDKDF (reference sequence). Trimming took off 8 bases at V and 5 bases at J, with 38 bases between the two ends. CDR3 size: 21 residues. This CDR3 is CATGESDTELFIQSHLDTQYF. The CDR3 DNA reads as TGTGCCACCGGTGAATCGGATACGGAATTGTTCATTCAATCTCACCTAGATACGCAGTATTTT.